This T cell receptor beta chain stems from a study of T cell responses to AZD1222 COVID-19 vaccine. Study-level information: Second doses were pooled across both intervals (about 4 or about 12 weeks). Study results and caveats: Females made up more of the donors, who were largely white British, and clonal diversity may have come out too low. Nearly half of spike-specific TCRs reportedly target unmutated variant regions.

The CDR3 spans 15 residues. V was trimmed by 10 bases and J by 7 bases, leaving 20 bases between them. Per germline, CDR1 WSHSY and CDR2 SAAADI. This clone was observed once. What it recognizes is unknown. TCRdb keeps only in-frame clones here, not all; method: immunoSEQ multiplex PCR. The table has 120,000 to 150,000 clones, 90% to 95% seen once. The chain has TRBV10-2 and TRBJ1-6; unclear D gene. This sequence was found in an adult in good health. The sequences come from peripheral blood, collected on day 0 of AZD1222 vaccination. CDR3 loop: CATVEGRFYNSPLHF. CDR3 coding DNA: TGCGCCACCGTGGAGGGAAGGTTTTACAATTCACCCCTCCACTTT.